Each of the 19 T cell receptor beta chains below was sequenced from the same sample in a study of blood T cell repertoires in COVID-19. Sequencing used immunoSEQ multiplex PCR; TCRdb keeps in-frame clones, though not all of them. Here the sample spans around 360,000 clones, roughly 87% being singletons. Sequenced material: PBMCs or T cells enriched from blood (not recorded which). The receptor set was obtained from a woman aged 25 to 39 who had recovered from COVID-19.

This clone showed up just once. The chain recombines TRBV2 with TRBJ1-5; D is ambiguous. Trimming pared 4 bases from V and 4 bases from J, leaving 8 bases between. This CDR3 is 13 amino acids long. The germline V gene encodes CDR1 SNHLY and CDR2 FYNNEI. The CDR3 loop reads CASSVAGNQPQHF. The CDR3 nucleotides read TGTGCCAGCAGTGTGGCGGGGAATCAGCCCCAGCATTTT.

This chain joins TRBV6-5 and TRBJ1-2; TRBD1 matches at 7 bases. This CDR3 comprises 15 residues. Germline lookup yields CDR1 MNHEY and CDR2 SVGAGI. The V gene end was trimmed by 8 bases and the J gene end by 2 bases; junction bases not matched to a gene: 11. The CDR3 bases are TGTGCCAGCCGAGCCCTCGGGACAGTAAACTATGGCTACACCTTC. Protein product: CASRALGTVNYGYTF.

The chain combines TRBV5-4 with TRBJ2-3; 7 nucleotides agree with TRBD2. With V trimmed by 4 bases and J by 2 bases, 4 bases remained unmatched. The CDR3 has 14 amino acids. CDR1 is SGHNT, CDR2 YYREEE, per germline (reference sequence). In nucleotides, the CDR3 is TGTGCCAGCAGCCGGGGGGTTCCCACAGATACGCAGTATTTT. The encoded protein is CASSRGVPTDTQYF.

The chain joins TRBV10-2 to TRBJ1-5, with D hard to call. Germline V gene lookup returns CDR1 WSHSY and CDR2 SAAADI. This CDR3 has 14 residues. Deletions cut 3 bases from V and 10 bases from J, with 16 bases between. CDR3 coding DNA: TGCGCCAGCAGTGATGGTTCGAGAGGTCAACCCCAGCATTTT. It encodes CASSDGSRGQPQHF.

V gene TRBV5-4 combines with J gene TRBJ2-1; D possibly corresponds to TRBD1 (5 bases). CDR1 is SGHNT, CDR2 YYREEE, per germline (reference sequence). The length of the CDR3 is 12 residues. The CDR3 reads CAQGLAGNEQFF. CDR3 nucleotides: TGTGCTCAGGGCCTCGCTGGGAATGAGCAGTTCTTC.

The CDR3 reads CASYSSGRAGEQFF. CDR3 bases: TGTGCCAGCTATAGTAGCGGGAGGGCGGGAGAGCAGTTCTTC. The genes are TRBV2 and TRBJ2-1; TRBD2 matches at 11 bases. V trimming: 8 bases; J trimming: 10 bases; junction bases outside the gene matches: 10. Germline V CDR1 and CDR2: SNHLY, FYNNEI. This CDR3 spans 14 amino acids.

The V call is TRBV10-1, the J call TRBJ1-4; no reliable D call. Trimming left V 0 bases short and J 7 bases short, with 12 bases between. The CDR3 runs 15 residues. Germline assignment: CDR1 WNHNN and CDR2 SYGVQD (reference sequence). This chain's CDR3 is CASSESVQLGEKLFF. DNA of the CDR3: TGCGCCAGCAGTGAGTCAGTACAGCTGGGTGAAAAACTGTTTTTT.

This chain uses TRBV27 with TRBJ2-5; 10 bases fit TRBD1. This CDR3 contains 15 residues. Per germline, CDR1 MNHEY and CDR2 SMNVEV (reference sequence). Unmatched junction bases numbered 3, after V lost 4 bases and J lost 1 base. The CDR3 protein is CASSSGQGSQETQYF. For the CDR3, the DNA is TGTGCCAGCAGTTCGGGACAGGGGTCCCAAGAGACCCAGTACTTC.

CDR3 nucleotide sequence: TGTGCCAGCAGCCAAGAATCACACCCTGTAGAGCAGTACTTC. Translating gives CASSQESHPVEQYF. The V call is TRBV4-2, the J call TRBJ2-7; D remains ambiguous. V was trimmed by 0 bases and J by 7 bases, leaving 13 bases between them. Germline assignment: CDR1 LGHNA and CDR2 YNFKEQ. The CDR3 has 14 residues.

This chain's CDR3 is CASSPRYSGNTIYF. As DNA, the CDR3 is TGTGCCAGCAGCCCCAGGTACTCTGGAAACACCATATATTTT. The chain uses TRBV7-2 and TRBJ1-3; D is uncertain. V was clipped by 5 bases and J by 0 bases, with 8 bases between them. The germline V gene has CDR1 SGHTA and CDR2 FQGNSA. This CDR3 contains 14 residues.

Remarks on this clone: Other DNA sequences within the sample encode an identical CDR3. This rearrangement joins TRBV28 to TRBJ1-4; 8 bases match TRBD1. CDR1 MDHEN and CDR2 SYDVKM come from the germline V gene. The V segment lost 1 base and the J segment 8 bases; nucleotides outside the gene matches: 3. The CDR3 covers 14 residues. The DNA of the CDR3 is TGTGCCAGCAGTTTATACAGGGGGGGGGAAAAACTGTTTTTT. It translates to CASSLYRGGEKLFF.

The chain joins TRBV5-1 to TRBJ2-1; D may be TRBD2 (5 bases). The germline V gene has CDR1 SGHRS and CDR2 YFSETQ. V lost 4 bases to trimming and J lost 0 bases, with 11 bases between them. The CDR3 is 15 amino acids. CDR3: CASSPGLVSYNEQFF. In DNA form, the CDR3 reads TGCGCCAGCAGCCCAGGACTTGTCTCCTACAATGAGCAGTTCTTC.

A few counts support this clone. This chain uses TRBV28 with TRBJ2-4; 11 bases match TRBD2. V dropped 6 bases and J dropped 3; count of bases not matched to a gene: 13. Per germline, CDR1 MDHEN and CDR2 SYDVKM. This CDR3 is built from 18 residues. CDR3 protein: CASRRLAGGRWDKNIQYF. The CDR3 coding sequence is TGTGCCAGCAGAAGGCTAGCGGGAGGAAGGTGGGACAAAAACATTCAGTACTTC.

J is TRBJ1-1 and V is TRBV27; 7 nucleotides agree with TRBD1. Germline trimming cut 3 bases from V and 1 base from J; bases unmatched to any gene: 5. The germline gives CDR1 MNHEY, CDR2 SMNVEV (reference sequence). The CDR3 runs 15 residues. In DNA form, the CDR3 reads TGTGCCAGCAGTTTTTCCTCAGGGGGGAACACTGAAGCTTTCTTT. Its translation: CASSFSSGGNTEAFF.

The rearrangement uses TRBV5-1 and TRBJ1-2; tentative D call: TRBD1 (5 bases). V was cut by 2 bases and J by 2 bases, with 13 bases left in between. Germline CDR1 is SGHRS and CDR2 is YFSETQ. The CDR3 has 15 residues. The CDR3 protein is CASSFTDTQNYGYTF. The CDR3 DNA is TGCGCCAGCAGCTTCACGGACACCCAAAACTATGGCTACACCTTC.

This clone has only one observation. The rearrangement uses TRBV5-4 and TRBJ2-3, with 13 positions matching TRBD2. The CDR3 has 16 residues. With V trimmed by 3 bases and J by 2 bases, 3 bases remained unmatched. Germline assignment: CDR1 SGHNT and CDR2 YYREEE (reference sequence). The CDR3 loop reads CASSWGLAGSTDTQYF. In nucleotides, the CDR3 is TGTGCCAGCAGCTGGGGACTAGCGGGATCCACAGATACGCAGTATTTT.

V usage is TRBV5-1 and J usage is TRBJ1-1, with D maybe TRBD1 (6 bases). Germline CDR1 SGHRS, CDR2 YFSETQ. V lost 2 bases, J lost 11 bases, and 13 bases lay in between. CDR3 length equals 12 residues. In DNA, the CDR3 is TGCGCCAGCAGCTTACAGGGAGGGGTGGCTTTCTTT. This sequence encodes CASSLQGGVAFF.

The chain is built from TRBV27 and TRBJ2-1, with TRBD2 identical over 12 bases. The trim removed 5 bases at V and 6 bases at J, leaving 8 bases unmatched. The CDR3 has 16 amino acids. Germline lookup yields CDR1 MNHEY and CDR2 SMNVEV (reference sequence). CDR3 DNA: TGTGCCAGCAGTATACCGACTAGCGGGGGTGCCAATGAGCAGTTCTTC. It is translated as CASSIPTSGGANEQFF.

This sequence joins TRBV7-9 and TRBJ2-2, with D possibly being TRBD1 (5 bases). In germline, CDR1 is SEHNR, CDR2 FQNEAQ (reference sequence). V was clipped by 6 bases and J by 4 bases, with 9 bases between them. The CDR3 consists of 13 residues. The CDR3 sequence is CASRPTGTGELFF. CDR3 coding DNA: TGTGCCAGCAGACCCACAGGCACCGGGGAGCTGTTTTTT.